The present T cell receptor (beta chain) was sequenced within a study of molecular identifiers for immune sequencing clone quantification. Study summary: The replicates split RNA from around 18,000 or 91,000 naive CD8 cells five ways and sequenced four.

This clonotype has a handful of counts. The antigen remains unidentified. The V gene's germline CDR1 is SGHVS and CDR2 FNYEAQ. V dropped 4 bases and J dropped 6; count of bases not matched to a gene: 11. The CDR3 contains 17 residues. Preparation of the bulk TCR libraries relied on previously described methods and listed TCR primers. TCRdb analysed the PCR reads with MiXCR anew, one entry per CDR3 protein. In the table there are 65,000 to 70,000 distinct CDR3 sequences, roughly 20% of which are singletons. Study-wide results and limits: Highly expanded clone sizes could be underestimated by identical TCR molecules that share a barcode.

The chain combines TRBV7-6 with TRBJ2-1; 11 bases are shared with TRBD2. The receptor's source is a human donor in good health. Some libraries in this study had Jurkat cell RNA spiked in. The sequencing sample was made of naive CD8+ T cells from blood, with Jurkat cell RNA spiked in. The subset: FACS-sorted CD8+CD4-CCR7+CD45RA+ naive T cells. CDR3 bases: TGTGCCAGCAGCTCGACGGCTAGCGGGAGGTCTTTCAATGAGCAGTTCTTC. Translating it yields CASSSTASGRSFNEQFF.